The sequence of this T cell receptor (beta chain) was determined in a study of a mutant IDH1 vaccine in newly diagnosed glioma (dated by TCRdb to about 2021). Study-wide context: Patients were given eight vaccinations, in weeks 1, 3, 5, 7, 11, 15, 19 and 23, which matched visits V03 through V10. Of the 32 patients who were treated, about 60% were male and about 40% were female, and the mean age was around 41 years. Before enrollment, most patients had been given radiochemotherapy with temozolomide as standard therapy, while the rest had received either radiotherapy alone or temozolomide alone. Vaccination started 4-6 weeks after radiotherapy alone, or was given together with temozolomide cycles in the groups whose treatment included chemotherapy. Peripheral blood samples were drawn at six visits, namely V03 (baseline), V05, V07, V10, V12 and V13. For exploratory analyses, longitudinal TCRB deep sequencing was carried out in about 26 treated patients wherever samples were available.

General findings and caveats noted by the study authors: PBMC samples for TCRB deep sequencing were selected based on availability. It was noted by the authors that analyses of patient blood samples could not be reproduced owing to sample limitations. No apparent relationship was observed between pseudoprogression and alterations in the top peripheral T cell clonotypes detected by TCRB sequencing. Across multiple MHC alleles, vaccine-induced immune responses were seen in roughly 93% of patients.

The germline V gene encodes CDR1 SGHRS and CDR2 YFSETQ. V loses 4 bases, J loses 5 bases, and the germline ends lie 13 bases apart. The CDR3 runs 13 amino acids, cysteine and phenylalanine included. The kept DNA is CDR3 alone, 39 bases in frame from the first base. This sample's time point label indicates: week 11, during vaccination. Each vaccine dose was 300 ug of a 20-mer mutant IDH1 peptide in Montanide, given subcutaneously with topical imiquimod. Donors had newly diagnosed WHO grade 3 or 4 IDH1-mutant astrocytomas with loss of nuclear ATRX. The samples were drawn from NOA16, a multicentre, single-arm, open-label phase I trial in Germany that tested a mutant IDH1 peptide vaccine in humans for the first time. The DNeasy Blood and Tissue Kit was used to extract genomic DNA from EDTA blood for TCRB sequencing. Library prep was done by the immunoSEQ multiplex PCR assay. Rearranged TCR beta chain sequences were amplified with the hsTCRB Kit following the manufacturer's protocol. An Illumina MiSeq was used to sequence the TCRB libraries. Under the source paper's analysis protocol: The proprietary platform of the kit vendor was used for demultiplexing, trimming and gene mapping. Not all clones reach the TCRdb copy of this immuneACCESS table, which keeps in-frame sequences only. Checked studies attribute under half of the gap to unresolved V genes and leave the rest unexplained. That table supplies the V and J calls and clone size; D and trimming were determined from the DNA. In this sample the table shows some 60,000 clones, roughly 80% of which occur a single time. The top ten clonotypes cover 5.9% of the sample.

Concerning this clone itself: Its binding antigen is unknown. No much larger clone is present one base from it, and per-base qualities are unavailable.

Recombination linked TRBV5-1 to TRBJ2-7, with no reliable assignment of the D segment. The sequence was collected from a man over 45 with glioma. Sequencing was performed on PBMCs, taken from a glioma patient whose treatment included an IDH1 peptide vaccine. CDR3 reads: CASSLTEPNEQYF. The DNA is TGCGCCAGCAGCCTCACGGAGCCCAACGAGCAGTACTTC.